This T cell receptor (beta chain) was retrieved from a study of a mutant IDH1 vaccine in newly diagnosed glioma. Overall study: First vaccine doses came 4-6 weeks after radiotherapy alone, or with temozolomide cycles. There were approximately 62% males and around 38% females among treated patients, whose mean age was about 40 years.

Sequencing was performed with immunoSEQ multiplex PCR; in TCRdb, only in-frame clones are kept and a portion is missing. The sample holds around 30,000 clones, around 82% seen once. Study observations and caveats: Pseudoprogression apparently lacked any relation to changes in top peripheral T cell clonotypes.

This CDR3 is 14 amino acids long. Germline values: CDR1 MNHNY, CDR2 SVGAGI (reference sequence). Trimming pared 6 bases from V and 5 bases from J, leaving 16 bases between. Time point specified: week 47, end of study. With topical imiquimod, each dose of the vaccine consisted of 300 ug of mutant IDH1 20-mer peptide. Scheduled for weeks 1, 3, 5, 7, 11, 15, 19 and 23, eight vaccinations were given to patients. To note about this clone: Its cognate antigen is unknown.

The gene calls are TRBV6-6 and TRBJ1-2; possibly TRBD1 for D (6 bases). The TCR comes from a man between 25 and 39 years old with glioma. The sequencing here drew on PBMCs, taken from a glioma patient whose treatment included an IDH1 peptide vaccine. CDR3 nucleotides: TGTGCCAGCAGCCAGGGGCCCGGGGTTTATGGCTACACCTTC. It encodes CASSQGPGVYGYTF.